The 14 T cell receptor beta chains below were found in one sample sequenced in a study of T cell repertoires in cytomegalovirus infection. TCRdb re-derived calls from the reads in MiXCR, one entry per CDR3 protein. The sample contains approximately 550,000 distinct CDR3 sequences, 15% to 20% of which appear only once. Sequenced: CD8+ T cells from PBMCs. The source of these receptors is a human donor in good health (CMV status not recorded). Some clones in this sample may be carry-over from other donors' samples.

The chain combines TRBV4-1 with TRBJ2-1; D call uncertain. V was shortened by 1 base and J by 9 bases, with 10 bases between the two germline ends. The germline gives CDR1 MGHRA, CDR2 YSYEKL. This CDR3 region has 13 residues. The CDR3: CASSQVGGSEQFF. The CDR3, as DNA: TGCGCCAGCAGCCAAGTGGGCGGTAGTGAGCAGTTCTTC.

Remarks on this clonotype: This may be a read error: a much more frequent sequence differs by one nucleotide. The chain recombines TRBV28 with TRBJ1-1; possibly TRBD1 for D (6 bases). CDR3 length: 17 residues. Germline V CDR1 and CDR2: MDHEN, SYDVKM. Trimming shortened V by 9 bases and J by 4 bases, and 27 bases separated the two germline ends. CDR3 DNA: TGTGCCAGAAGTCTCCCTACAGCAGGGGTAAGGAGCACTGAAGCTTTCTTT. Translating gives CARSLPTAGVRSTEAFF.

On this clonotype itself: No conserved phenylalanine or tryptophan ends this CDR3, so it is likely a read error. The rearrangement uses TRBV24-1 and TRBJ2-3; 11 positions agree with TRBD2. The V and J ends lost 7 bases and 5 bases, in that order; junction bases with no gene match: 4. Germline V gene sequence: CDR1 KGHDR, CDR2 SFDVKD. The CDR3 runs 14 residues. Here the CDR3 DNA reads TGTGCCACCAGGGAAGGACTAGCGGGAGATACGCAGTATTCT. This translates into CATREGLAGDTQYS.

At least ten counts were recorded for this clonotype. This chain uses TRBV11-2 with TRBJ2-1, with 10 bases aligning to TRBD2. CDR3 size: 17 residues. Trimming took 5 bases from V and 5 from J; bases not matched to a gene: 12. CDR1 is SGHAT, CDR2 FQNNGV, per germline. The CDR3 DNA reads as TGTGCCAGCAGCCCTCAATGGACTAGCGGAAGGGACAATGAGCAGTTCTTC. Its protein is CASSPQWTSGRDNEQFF.

This clonotype was seen once. This chain joins TRBV30 and TRBJ1-2; possibly TRBD1 for D (5 bases). Germline V gene lookup returns CDR1 GTSNPN and CDR2 SVGIG (reference sequence). The CDR3 length is 14 residues. The V end lost 3 bases, the J end lost 2 bases, and 13 bases lay between the germline ends. CDR3 protein: CAWSPTGPNYGYTF. The CDR3 nucleotides read TGTGCCTGGAGCCCCACAGGCCCCAACTATGGCTACACCTTC.

The chain's CDR3 is CASSEGDRGWQPQHF. CDR3 nucleotide sequence: TGTGCCAGCAGTGAGGGAGACAGGGGGTGGCAGCCCCAGCATTTT. This chain connects TRBV2 to TRBJ1-5; TRBD1 matches 9 bases. V lost 3 bases to trimming and J lost 7 bases; unmatched junction nucleotides: 7. Germline CDR1 is SNHLY and CDR2 is FYNNEI. This CDR3 is 15 amino acids long.

This chain uses TRBV9 with TRBJ1-1, with D perhaps matching TRBD1 (6 bases). CDR3 length: 13 amino acids. Trimming shortened V by 3 bases and J by 9 bases, and 15 bases separated the two germline ends. CDR1 SGDLS and CDR2 YYNGEE come from the germline V gene. The CDR3 is CASSGLEGVKAFF. The CDR3 nucleotides read TGTGCCAGCAGCGGCCTCGAGGGGGTGAAAGCTTTCTTT.

The J gene is TRBJ2-3, the V gene TRBV3-1; unclear D gene. The CDR3 totals 15 residues. Germline loops: CDR1 LGHDT, CDR2 YNNKEL (reference sequence). Trimming took 0 bases from V and 2 from J, leaving 9 bases between them. The CDR3 DNA follows: TGTGCCAGCAGCCAAGATCTGGCGTCCACAGATACGCAGTATTTT. This translates into CASSQDLASTDTQYF.

This clonotype has just a few counts. The V gene is TRBV14, the J gene TRBJ1-1; 8 nucleotides agree with TRBD1. With V trimmed by 3 bases and J by 7 bases, 4 bases remained unmatched. Germline V gives CDR1 SGHDN, CDR2 FVKESK. The CDR3 is made up of 13 amino acids. The CDR3 reads CASSQIGQGEAFF. The CDR3, as DNA: TGTGCCAGCAGCCAGATCGGACAGGGTGAAGCTTTCTTT.

This clonotype was observed many times. The chain recombines TRBV2 with TRBJ2-1, with 9 bases that match TRBD2. CDR3 size: 15 residues. J gave up 8 bases and V 5 bases, and 10 bases lay outside the gene matches. CDR1 is SNHLY and CDR2 is FYNNEI in the germline V gene. CDR3 sequence: CASSLSGGPRDEQFF. The DNA for the CDR3 is TGTGCCAGCAGTTTGAGCGGGGGGCCCCGGGATGAGCAGTTCTTC.

This clonotype was seen a few times. The chain recombines TRBV6-5 with TRBJ1-2, with D perhaps TRBD1 (5 bases). Trimming took 2 bases from V and 6 from J, leaving 19 bases between them. Germline V gives CDR1 MNHEY, CDR2 SVGAGI. The CDR3 length is 16 residues. The CDR3 spells CASSYSFRWGGNGYTF. CDR3 nucleotide sequence: TGTGCCAGCAGTTACAGTTTTAGGTGGGGGGGGAATGGCTACACCTTC.

The chain combines TRBV29-1 with TRBJ2-1; TRBD2 is a possible D gene (7 bases). Germline V lookup: CDR1 SQVTM, CDR2 ANQGSEA. The CDR3 has 11 amino acids. V lost 5 bases, J lost 7 bases, and 9 bases lay in between. The CDR3 region has the DNA TGCAGCGTTCGGGGGGCTAATGAGCAGTTCTTC. The encoded protein is CSVRGANEQFF.

The chain joins TRBV29-1 to TRBJ2-7; no reliable D call. The CDR3 has 11 residues. V shed 1 base and J shed 3 bases, with 4 bases lying between them. CDR1 is SQVTM, CDR2 ANQGSEA, per germline. In DNA, the CDR3 is TGCAGCGTTGAAGCGGGCTACGAGCAGTACTTC. Encoded protein: CSVEAGYEQYF.

Concerning this clonotype: At one end, the junction sequence differs from germline, possibly due to a read error. The V gene is TRBV7-2, the J gene TRBJ2-5; no firm D call. The CDR3 has 14 amino acids. Looked up from germline, CDR1 is SGHTA and CDR2 is FQGNSA. DNA for the CDR3: TGTGCAAGCAGCTTATATGGGTCCGGGGAGACCCAGTACTTC. Protein product: CASSLYGSGETQYF.